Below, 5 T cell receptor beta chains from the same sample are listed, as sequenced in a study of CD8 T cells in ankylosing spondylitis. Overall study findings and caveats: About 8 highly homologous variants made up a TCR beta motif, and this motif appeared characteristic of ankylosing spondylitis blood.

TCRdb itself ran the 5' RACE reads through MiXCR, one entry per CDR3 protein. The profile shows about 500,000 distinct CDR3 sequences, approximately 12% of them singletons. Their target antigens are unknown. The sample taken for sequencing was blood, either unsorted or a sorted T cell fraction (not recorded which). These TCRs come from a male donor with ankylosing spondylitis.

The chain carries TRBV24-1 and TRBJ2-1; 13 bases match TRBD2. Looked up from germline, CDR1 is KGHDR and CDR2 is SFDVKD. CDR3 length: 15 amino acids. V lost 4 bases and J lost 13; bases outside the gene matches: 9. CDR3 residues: CATSDRTSGRVQQFF. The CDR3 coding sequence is TGTGCCACCAGTGACAGGACTAGCGGGAGAGTCCAACAGTTCTTC.

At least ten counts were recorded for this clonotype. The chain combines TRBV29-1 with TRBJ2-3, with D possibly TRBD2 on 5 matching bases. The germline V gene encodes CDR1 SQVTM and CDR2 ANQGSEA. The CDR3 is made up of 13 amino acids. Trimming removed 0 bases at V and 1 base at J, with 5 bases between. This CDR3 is CSVEEAGTDTQYF. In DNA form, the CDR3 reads TGCAGCGTTGAAGAAGCGGGCACAGATACGCAGTATTTT.

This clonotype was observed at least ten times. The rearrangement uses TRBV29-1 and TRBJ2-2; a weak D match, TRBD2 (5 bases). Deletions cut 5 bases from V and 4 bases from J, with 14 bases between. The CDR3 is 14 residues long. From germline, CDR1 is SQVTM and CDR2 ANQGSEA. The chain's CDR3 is CSVRRGVGTGELFF. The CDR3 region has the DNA TGCAGCGTTCGTCGGGGTGTGGGCACCGGGGAGCTGTTTTTT.

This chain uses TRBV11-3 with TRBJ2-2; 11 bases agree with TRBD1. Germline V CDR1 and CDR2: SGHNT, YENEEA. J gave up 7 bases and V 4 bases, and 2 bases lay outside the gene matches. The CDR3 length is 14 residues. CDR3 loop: CASSSGQGVGELFF. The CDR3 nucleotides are TGTGCCAGCAGCTCGGGACAGGGGGTCGGGGAGCTGTTTTTT.

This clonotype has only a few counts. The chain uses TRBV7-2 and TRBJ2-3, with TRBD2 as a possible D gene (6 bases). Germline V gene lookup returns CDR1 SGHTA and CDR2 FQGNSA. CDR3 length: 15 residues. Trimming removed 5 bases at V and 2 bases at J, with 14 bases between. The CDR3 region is CASSPTGLVTDTQYF. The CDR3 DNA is TGTGCCAGCAGCCCAACGGGACTTGTCACAGATACGCAGTATTTT.